This record concerns one T cell receptor beta chain sequence. Its antigen remains unknown. Germline values: CDR1 MNHNS, CDR2 SASEGT. CDR3 length equals 16 residues. V lost 5 bases, J lost 3 bases, and 12 bases stayed unmatched. The sample is drawn from a study of T cells after yellow fever vaccination. The study's findings and limits: By day 5 rather than day 15, the secondary response had peaked, though it was weaker.

TCRdb reprocessed the 5' RACE reads via MiXCR and lists one record per CDR3 protein. The repertoire includes 450,000 to 600,000 distinct CDR3 sequences, about a sixth of them detected once, and roughly a sixth sits in the top ten. The specimen comprised PBMCs, sampled around 5 days after the first yellow fever vaccination. The clonotype originates from a man in his late teens or twenties who received the YFV17D yellow fever vaccine. The chain couples TRBV6-1 to TRBJ2-5; the match to TRBD2 covers 7 bases. The CDR3: CASSPLVKRGEETQYF. The CDR3 region has the DNA TGTGCCAGCAGTCCCCTAGTGAAGCGGGGAGAAGAGACCCAGTACTTC.